The sample holds one count of the clone carrying this T cell receptor beta chain. Its antigen is undetermined. This record belongs to a study of T cell responses to AZD1222 COVID-19 vaccine. Study outcomes and limitations: As reported, nearly half of all spike-specific TCRs target variant regions that are unmutated. Researchers report vaccine-associated CD4 TCRs spanning spike, with dominance at 160-218 and 743-854. There were mostly white British donors and more females than males, and clonal diversity was possibly underestimated.

The protocol was immunoSEQ multiplex PCR, while the TCRdb copy is restricted to in-frame clones and leaves out a portion. The sample consists of about 120,000 clones, 91% of them appearing once. The sample consisted of peripheral blood, taken on day 0 of AZD1222 vaccination. This sequence was found in an adult in good health.

CDR3 coding DNA: TGTGCCAGCAGCTCTGACACCGGGGAGCTGTTTTTT. Its translation: CASSSDTGELFF. The genes are TRBV12-3 or TRBV12-4 and TRBJ2-2, with unresolved D. Trimming left V 6 bases short and J 3 bases short, with 5 bases between. The CDR3 sequence is 12 residues long.